This T cell receptor beta chain was identified in a study of OX40 agonist ivuxolimab in advanced cancers. The CDR3 extends over 13 amino acids. The germline gives CDR1 SGHTA, CDR2 FQGTGA. Trimming shortened V by 0 bases and J by 4 bases, and 4 bases separated the two germline ends. Measured with immunoSEQ multiplex PCR; TCRdb has only the in-frame clones, and not every one. The sample carries under 85,000 clones, 86% recorded once. The receptor was derived from an adult with an advanced solid tumor such as melanoma, head and neck, liver or kidney cancer. The chain combines TRBV7-3 with TRBJ2-1; no clear D. The sequencing here drew on CD4+ or CD8+ T cells sorted from blood, taken in a trial of the OX40 agonist ivuxolimab. The CDR3 DNA follows: TGTGCCAGCAGCTTAACGGGATACAATGAGCAGTTCTTC. Protein product: CASSLTGYNEQFF.